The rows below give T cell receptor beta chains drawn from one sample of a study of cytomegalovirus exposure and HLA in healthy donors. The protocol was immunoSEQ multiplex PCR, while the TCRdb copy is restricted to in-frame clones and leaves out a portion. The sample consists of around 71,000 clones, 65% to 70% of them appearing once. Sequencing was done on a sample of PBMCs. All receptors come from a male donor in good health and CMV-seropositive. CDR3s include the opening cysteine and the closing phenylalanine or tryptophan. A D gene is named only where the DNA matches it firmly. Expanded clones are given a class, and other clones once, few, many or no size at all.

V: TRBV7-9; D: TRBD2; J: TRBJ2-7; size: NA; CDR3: CASSLGAGARIYEQYF; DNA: TGTGCCAGCAGCTTAGGAGCGGGGGCGCGGATCTACGAGCAGTACTTC
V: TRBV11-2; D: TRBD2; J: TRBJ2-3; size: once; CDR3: CASSLVSGSVADTQYF; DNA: TGTGCCAGCAGCTTAGTTAGCGGGAGTGTGGCAGATACGCAGTATTTT
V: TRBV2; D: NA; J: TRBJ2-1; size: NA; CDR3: CATAGGYTYNEQFF; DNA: TGTGCCACAGCAGGGGGGTACACCTACAATGAGCAGTTCTTC
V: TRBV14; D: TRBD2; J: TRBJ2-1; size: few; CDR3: CASSPTSSYNEQFF; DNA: TGTGCCAGCAGCCCGACTAGCAGCTACAATGAGCAGTTCTTC
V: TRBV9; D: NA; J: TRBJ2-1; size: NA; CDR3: CASSVNRGPDEQFF; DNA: TGTGCCAGCAGCGTAAATCGGGGTCCAGATGAGCAGTTCTTC
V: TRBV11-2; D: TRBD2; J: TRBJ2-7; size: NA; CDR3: CASSLGLAGYEQYF; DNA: TGTGCCAGCAGCTTAGGACTAGCGGGCTACGAGCAGTACTTC
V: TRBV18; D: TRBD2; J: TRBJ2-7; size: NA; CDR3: CASSDVAGSYEQYF; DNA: TGTGCCAGCTCAGATGTAGCGGGCTCCTACGAGCAGTACTTC
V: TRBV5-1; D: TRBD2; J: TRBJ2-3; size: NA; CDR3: CASSSQGLAGPGDTQYF; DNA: TGCGCCAGCAGCTCACAAGGACTAGCGGGTCCCGGGGATACGCAGTATTTT
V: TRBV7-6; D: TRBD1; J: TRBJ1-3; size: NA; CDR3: CASSVRTGVGNTIYF; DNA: TGTGCCAGCAGCGTGAGGACAGGGGTCGGAAACACCATATATTTT
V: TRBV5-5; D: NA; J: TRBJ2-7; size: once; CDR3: CASSLGAGNDEQYF; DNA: TGTGCCAGCAGCTTGGGGGCAGGGAACGACGAGCAGTACTTC
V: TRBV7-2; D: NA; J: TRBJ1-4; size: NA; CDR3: CASSLLGSGEKLFF; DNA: TGTGCCAGCAGCCTGCTCGGGAGCGGGGAAAAACTGTTTTTT
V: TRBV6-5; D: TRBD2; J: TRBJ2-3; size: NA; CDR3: CASSSGGATDTQYF; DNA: TGTGCCAGCAGTAGCGGGGGGGCCACAGATACGCAGTATTTT
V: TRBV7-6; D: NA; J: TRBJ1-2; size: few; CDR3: CASSSGPTYGYTF; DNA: TGTGCCAGCAGCTCCGGTCCCACCTATGGCTACACCTTC
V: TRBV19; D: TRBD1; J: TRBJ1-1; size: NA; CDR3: CASSRTGARAEAFF; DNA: TGTGCCAGTAGCCGAACAGGGGCGAGAGCTGAAGCTTTCTTT
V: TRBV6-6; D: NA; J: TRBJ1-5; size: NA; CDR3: CASAWQGRDQPQHF; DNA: TGTGCCAGCGCGTGGCAGGGGAGAGATCAGCCCCAGCATTTT
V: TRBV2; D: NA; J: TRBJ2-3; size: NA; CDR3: CASRADYTDTQYF; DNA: TGTGCCAGCAGGGCGGACTACACAGATACGCAGTATTTT
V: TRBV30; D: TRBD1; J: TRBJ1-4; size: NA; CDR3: CAWSAGTGYNEKLFF; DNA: TGTGCCTGGAGTGCCGGGACAGGATATAATGAAAAACTGTTTTTT
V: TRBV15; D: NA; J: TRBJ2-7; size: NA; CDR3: CATSRDMADPPSEQYF; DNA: TGTGCCACCAGCAGAGATATGGCAGATCCACCTAGCGAGCAGTACTTC
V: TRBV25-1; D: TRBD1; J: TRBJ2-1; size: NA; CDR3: CASSGPPTGGLPYNEQFF; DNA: TGTGCCAGCAGTGGACCCCCCACAGGGGGCTTACCCTACAATGAGCAGTTCTTC
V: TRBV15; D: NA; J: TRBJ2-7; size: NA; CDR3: CATSPQTGFIYEQYF; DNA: TGTGCCACCAGCCCTCAGACAGGTTTTATCTACGAGCAGTACTTC
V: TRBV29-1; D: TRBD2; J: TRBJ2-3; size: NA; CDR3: CSVAYSGILDTQYF; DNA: TGCAGCGTTGCCTATAGCGGGATTTTAGATACGCAGTATTTT
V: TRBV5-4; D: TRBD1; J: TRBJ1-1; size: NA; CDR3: CASSVQDRDQLKAFF; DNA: TGTGCCAGCAGCGTCCAGGACAGGGATCAACTCAAAGCTTTCTTT
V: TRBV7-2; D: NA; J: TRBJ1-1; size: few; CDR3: CASRLWNTEAFF; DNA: TGTGCCAGCCGCCTATGGAACACTGAAGCTTTCTTT
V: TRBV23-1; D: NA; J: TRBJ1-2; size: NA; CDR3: CATRGGNYGYTF; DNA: TGCGCCACCCGGGGTGGTAACTATGGCTACACCTTC
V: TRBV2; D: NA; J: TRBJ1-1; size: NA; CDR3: CASRAQGIMNTEAFF; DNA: TGTGCCAGCAGAGCACAGGGAATAATGAACACTGAAGCTTTCTTT
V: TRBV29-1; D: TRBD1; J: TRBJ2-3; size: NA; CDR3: CSVETLDRDRTDTQYF; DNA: TGCAGCGTTGAGACTTTGGACAGGGACCGCACAGATACGCAGTATTTT
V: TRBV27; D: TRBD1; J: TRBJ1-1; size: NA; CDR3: CASSFRTGETEAFF; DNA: TGTGCCAGCAGTTTTCGTACAGGGGAGACTGAAGCTTTCTTT
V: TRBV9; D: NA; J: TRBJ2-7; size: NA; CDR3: CASSAGLPSSYEQYF; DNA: TGTGCCAGCAGCGCCGGACTACCCAGCTCCTACGAGCAGTACTTC